Reported below is one T cell receptor (beta chain). Antigen: not known. This sample is part of a study of CD4 T cells in relation to SARS-CoV-2 and coronaviruses. Study at large: ViraFEST: approximately 10-day antigen culture of PBMCs, then TCR beta CDR3 sequencing. Negative control cultures got HIV-1 Nef peptides or no peptide. The HLA restriction of the shared crossreactive spike epitopes was mapped.

The assay was immunoSEQ multiplex PCR, and TCRdb's table has in-frame clones only and misses some. The sample holds 20,000 to 25,000 clones, under 70% seen once. V lost 4 bases to trimming and J lost 5 bases; unmatched junction nucleotides: 10. From germline, CDR1 is LNHDA and CDR2 SQIVND (reference sequence). This CDR3 is built from 15 residues. The unexposed donors gave CD4+ T cells in about 2010-2019, prior to COVID-19. CD4+ T cells were isolated from the cells after more than 8 days of culture. The clonotype originates from a human donor in good health. The chain uses TRBV19 and TRBJ2-7; TRBD1 aligns across 8 bases. Material for sequencing was CD4+ T cells from PBMCs, cultured in vitro. For the CDR3, the DNA is TGTGCCAGTAGTAAATCGGCGCGGACAGGGAACGAGCAGTACTTC. It translates to CASSKSARTGNEQYF.